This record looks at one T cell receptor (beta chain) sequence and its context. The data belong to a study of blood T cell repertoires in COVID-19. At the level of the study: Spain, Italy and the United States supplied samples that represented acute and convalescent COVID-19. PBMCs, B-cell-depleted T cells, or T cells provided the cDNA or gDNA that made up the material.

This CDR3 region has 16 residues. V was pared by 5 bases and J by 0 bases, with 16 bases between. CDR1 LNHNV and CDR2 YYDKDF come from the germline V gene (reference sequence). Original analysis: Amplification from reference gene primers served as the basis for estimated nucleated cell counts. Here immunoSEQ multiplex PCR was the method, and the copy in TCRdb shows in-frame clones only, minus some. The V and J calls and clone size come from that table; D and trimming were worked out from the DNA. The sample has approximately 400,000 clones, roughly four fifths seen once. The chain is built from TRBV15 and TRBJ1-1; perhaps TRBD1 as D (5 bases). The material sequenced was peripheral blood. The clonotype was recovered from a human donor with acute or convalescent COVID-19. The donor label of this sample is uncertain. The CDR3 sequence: CATSSFHGRVNTEAFF. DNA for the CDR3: TGTGCCACCAGCTCCTTCCATGGCAGGGTGAACACTGAAGCTTTCTTT.